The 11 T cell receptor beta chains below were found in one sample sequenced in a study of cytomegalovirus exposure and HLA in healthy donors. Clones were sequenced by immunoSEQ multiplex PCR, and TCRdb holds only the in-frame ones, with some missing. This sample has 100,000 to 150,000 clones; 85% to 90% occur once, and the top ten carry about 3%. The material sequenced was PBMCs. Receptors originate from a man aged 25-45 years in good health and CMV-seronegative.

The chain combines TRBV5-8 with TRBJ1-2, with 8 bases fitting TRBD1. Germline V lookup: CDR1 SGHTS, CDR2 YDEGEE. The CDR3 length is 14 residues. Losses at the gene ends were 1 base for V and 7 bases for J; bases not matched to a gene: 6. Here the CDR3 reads CASSLRDRMGGYTF. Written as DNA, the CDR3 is TGTGCCAGCAGCTTGCGGGACAGGATGGGTGGCTACACCTTC.

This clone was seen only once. The CDR3 reads CASSLDLQRGKLFF. As DNA, the CDR3 is TGTGCCAGCAGTTTAGACCTCCAAAGGGGGAAACTGTTTTTT. The chain has TRBV27 and TRBJ1-4; maybe TRBD1 (6 bases). The V gene lost 2 bases and the J gene lost 11 bases, with 15 bases spanning the gap. This CDR3 contains 14 residues. CDR1 MNHEY and CDR2 SMNVEV come from the germline V gene (reference sequence).

As DNA, the CDR3 is TGCGCCAGCAGCCAAGTCCCCGGGATCAATCAGCCCCAGCATTTT. Translated: CASSQVPGINQPQHF. This chain connects TRBV4-1 to TRBJ1-5; D is undetermined. V was shortened by 1 base and J by 3 bases, with 10 bases between the two germline ends. CDR1 and CDR2 from the germline V gene are MGHRA and YSYEKL. The CDR3 contains 15 residues.

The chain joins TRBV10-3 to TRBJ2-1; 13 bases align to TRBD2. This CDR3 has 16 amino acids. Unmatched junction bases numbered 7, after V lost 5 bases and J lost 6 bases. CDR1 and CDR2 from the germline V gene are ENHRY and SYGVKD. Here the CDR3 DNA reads TGTGCCATCAGTCCCCAACTAGCGGGGGGGGGCAATGAGCAGTTCTTC. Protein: CAISPQLAGGGNEQFF.

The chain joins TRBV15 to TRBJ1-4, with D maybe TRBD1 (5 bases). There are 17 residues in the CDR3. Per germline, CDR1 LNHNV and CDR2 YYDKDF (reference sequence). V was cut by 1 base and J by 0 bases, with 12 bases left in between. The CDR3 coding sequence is TGTGCCACCAGCAGAGGGAAGGGGCTTGCAACTAATGAAAAACTGTTTTTT. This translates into CATSRGKGLATNEKLFF.

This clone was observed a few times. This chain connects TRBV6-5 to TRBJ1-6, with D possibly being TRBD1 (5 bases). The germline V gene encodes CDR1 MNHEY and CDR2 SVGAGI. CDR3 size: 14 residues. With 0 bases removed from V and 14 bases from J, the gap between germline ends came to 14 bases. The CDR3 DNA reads TGTGCCAGCAGTTACTCGACAGCTGAGTTATCCCTCCACTTT. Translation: CASSYSTAELSLHF.

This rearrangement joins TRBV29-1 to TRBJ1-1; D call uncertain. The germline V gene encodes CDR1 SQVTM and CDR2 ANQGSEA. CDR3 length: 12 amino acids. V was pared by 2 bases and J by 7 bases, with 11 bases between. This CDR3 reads CSVEPVFVEAFF. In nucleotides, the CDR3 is TGCAGCGTTGAACCAGTCTTTGTTGAAGCTTTCTTT.

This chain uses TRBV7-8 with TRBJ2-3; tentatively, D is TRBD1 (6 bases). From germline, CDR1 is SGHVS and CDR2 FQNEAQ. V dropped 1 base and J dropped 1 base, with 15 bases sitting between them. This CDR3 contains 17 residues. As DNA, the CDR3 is TGTGCCAGCAGCTTAGAAGGACAGACAACGGGCACAGATACGCAGTATTTT. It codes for CASSLEGQTTGTDTQYF.

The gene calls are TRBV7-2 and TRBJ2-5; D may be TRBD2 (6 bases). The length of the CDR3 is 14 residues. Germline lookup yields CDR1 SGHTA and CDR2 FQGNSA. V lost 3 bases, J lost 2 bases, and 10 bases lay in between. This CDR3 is CASSFQGGQETQYF. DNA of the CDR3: TGTGCCAGCAGCTTTCAGGGAGGTCAAGAGACCCAGTACTTC. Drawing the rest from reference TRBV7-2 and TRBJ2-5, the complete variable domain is GAGVSQSPSNKVTEKGKDVELRCDPISGHTALYWYRQSLGQGLEFLIYFQGNSAPDKSGLPSDRFSAERTGGSVSTLTIQRTQQEDSAVYLCASSFQGGQETQYFGPGTRLLVL.

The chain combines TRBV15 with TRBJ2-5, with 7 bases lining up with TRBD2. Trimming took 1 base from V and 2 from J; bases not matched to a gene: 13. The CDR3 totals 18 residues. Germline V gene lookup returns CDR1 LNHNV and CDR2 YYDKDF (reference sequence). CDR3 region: CATSRVSPRGEGQETQYF. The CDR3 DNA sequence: TGTGCCACCAGCAGAGTGTCTCCCCGGGGGGAAGGACAAGAGACCCAGTACTTC.

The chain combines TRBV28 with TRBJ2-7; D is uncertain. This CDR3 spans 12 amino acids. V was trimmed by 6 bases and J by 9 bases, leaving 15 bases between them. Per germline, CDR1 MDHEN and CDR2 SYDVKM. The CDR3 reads CASSQPLVGQYF. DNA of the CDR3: TGTGCCAGCAGCCAGCCTCTAGTGGGGCAGTACTTC.